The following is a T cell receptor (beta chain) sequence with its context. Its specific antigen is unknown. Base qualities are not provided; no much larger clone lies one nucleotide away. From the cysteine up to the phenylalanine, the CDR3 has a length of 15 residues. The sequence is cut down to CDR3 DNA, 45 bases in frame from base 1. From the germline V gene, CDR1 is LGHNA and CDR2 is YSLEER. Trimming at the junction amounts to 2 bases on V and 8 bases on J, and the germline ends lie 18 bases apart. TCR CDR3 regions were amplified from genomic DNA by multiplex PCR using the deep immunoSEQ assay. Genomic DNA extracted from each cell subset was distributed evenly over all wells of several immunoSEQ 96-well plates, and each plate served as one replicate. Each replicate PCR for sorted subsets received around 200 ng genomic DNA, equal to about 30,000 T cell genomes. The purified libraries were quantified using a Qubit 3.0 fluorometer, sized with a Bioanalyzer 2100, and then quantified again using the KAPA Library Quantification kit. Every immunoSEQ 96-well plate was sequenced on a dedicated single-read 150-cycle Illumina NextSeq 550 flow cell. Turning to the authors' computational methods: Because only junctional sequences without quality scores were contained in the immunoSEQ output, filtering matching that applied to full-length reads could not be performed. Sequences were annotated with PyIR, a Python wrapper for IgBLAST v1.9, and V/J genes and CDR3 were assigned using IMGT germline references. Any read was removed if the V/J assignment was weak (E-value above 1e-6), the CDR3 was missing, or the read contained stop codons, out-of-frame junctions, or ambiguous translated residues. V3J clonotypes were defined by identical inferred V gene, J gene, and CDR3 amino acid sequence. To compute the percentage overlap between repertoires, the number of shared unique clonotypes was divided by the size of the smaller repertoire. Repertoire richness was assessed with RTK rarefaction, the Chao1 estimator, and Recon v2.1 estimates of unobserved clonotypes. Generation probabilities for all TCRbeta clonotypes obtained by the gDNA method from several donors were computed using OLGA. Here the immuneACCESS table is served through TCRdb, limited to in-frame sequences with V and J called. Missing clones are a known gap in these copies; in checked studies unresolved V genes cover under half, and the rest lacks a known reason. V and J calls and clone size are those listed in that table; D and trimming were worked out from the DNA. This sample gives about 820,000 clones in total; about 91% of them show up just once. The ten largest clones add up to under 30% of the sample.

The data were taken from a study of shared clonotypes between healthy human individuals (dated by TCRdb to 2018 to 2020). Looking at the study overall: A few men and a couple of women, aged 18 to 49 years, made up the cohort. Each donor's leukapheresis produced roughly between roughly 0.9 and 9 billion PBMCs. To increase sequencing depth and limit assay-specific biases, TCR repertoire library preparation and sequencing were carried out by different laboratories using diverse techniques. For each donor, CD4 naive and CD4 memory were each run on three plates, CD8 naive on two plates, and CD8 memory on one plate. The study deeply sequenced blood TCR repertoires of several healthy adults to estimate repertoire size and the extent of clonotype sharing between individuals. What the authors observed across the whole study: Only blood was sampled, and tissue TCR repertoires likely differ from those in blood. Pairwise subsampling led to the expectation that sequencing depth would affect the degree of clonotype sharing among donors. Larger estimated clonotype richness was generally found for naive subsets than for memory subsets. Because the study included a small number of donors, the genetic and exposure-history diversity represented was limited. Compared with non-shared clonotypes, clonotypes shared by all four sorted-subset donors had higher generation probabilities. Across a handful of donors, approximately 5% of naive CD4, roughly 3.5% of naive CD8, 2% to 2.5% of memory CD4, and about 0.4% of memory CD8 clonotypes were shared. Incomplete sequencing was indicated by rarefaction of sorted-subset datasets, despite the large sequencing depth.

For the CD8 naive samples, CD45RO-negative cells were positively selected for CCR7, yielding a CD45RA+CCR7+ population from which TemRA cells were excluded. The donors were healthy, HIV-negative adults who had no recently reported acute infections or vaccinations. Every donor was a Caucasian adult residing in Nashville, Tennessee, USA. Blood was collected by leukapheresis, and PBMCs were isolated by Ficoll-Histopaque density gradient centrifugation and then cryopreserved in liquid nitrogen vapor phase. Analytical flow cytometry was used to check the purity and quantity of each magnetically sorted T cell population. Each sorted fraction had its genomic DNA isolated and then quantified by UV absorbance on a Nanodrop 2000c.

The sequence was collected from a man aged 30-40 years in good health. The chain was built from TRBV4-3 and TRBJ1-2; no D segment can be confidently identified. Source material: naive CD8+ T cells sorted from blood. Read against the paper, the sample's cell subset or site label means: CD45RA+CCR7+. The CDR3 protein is CASSQTTHRSGGYTF. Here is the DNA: TGCGCCAGCAGCCAAACGACGCACAGAAGTGGCGGCTACACCTTC.